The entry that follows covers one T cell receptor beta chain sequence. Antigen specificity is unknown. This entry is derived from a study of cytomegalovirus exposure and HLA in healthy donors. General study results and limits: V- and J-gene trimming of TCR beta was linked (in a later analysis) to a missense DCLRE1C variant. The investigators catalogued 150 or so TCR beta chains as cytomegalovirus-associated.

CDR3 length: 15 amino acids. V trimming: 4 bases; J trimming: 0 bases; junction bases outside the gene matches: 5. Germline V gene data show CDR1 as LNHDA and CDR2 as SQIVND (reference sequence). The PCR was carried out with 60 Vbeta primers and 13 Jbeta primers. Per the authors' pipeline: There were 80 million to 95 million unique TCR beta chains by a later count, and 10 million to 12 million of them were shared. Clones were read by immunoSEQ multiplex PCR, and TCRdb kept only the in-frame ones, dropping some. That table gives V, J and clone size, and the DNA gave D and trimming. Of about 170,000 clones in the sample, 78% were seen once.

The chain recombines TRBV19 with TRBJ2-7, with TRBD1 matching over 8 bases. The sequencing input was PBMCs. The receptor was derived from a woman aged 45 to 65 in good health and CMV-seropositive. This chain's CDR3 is CASSTAGTGSYEQYF. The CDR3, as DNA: TGTGCCAGTAGTACCGCCGGGACAGGCTCCTACGAGCAGTACTTC.